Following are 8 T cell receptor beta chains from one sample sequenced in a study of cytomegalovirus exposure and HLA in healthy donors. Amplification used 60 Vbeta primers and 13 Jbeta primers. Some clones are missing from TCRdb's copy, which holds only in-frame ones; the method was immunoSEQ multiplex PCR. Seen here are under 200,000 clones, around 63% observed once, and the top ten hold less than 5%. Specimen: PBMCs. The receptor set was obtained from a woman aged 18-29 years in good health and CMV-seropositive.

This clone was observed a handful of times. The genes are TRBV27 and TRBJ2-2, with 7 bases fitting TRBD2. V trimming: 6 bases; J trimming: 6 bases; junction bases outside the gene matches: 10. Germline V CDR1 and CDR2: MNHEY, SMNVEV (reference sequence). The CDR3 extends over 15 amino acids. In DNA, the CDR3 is TGTGCCAGCAGAGGTGGGAGGGCCCCTTCCGGGGAGCTGTTTTTT. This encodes CASRGGRAPSGELFF.

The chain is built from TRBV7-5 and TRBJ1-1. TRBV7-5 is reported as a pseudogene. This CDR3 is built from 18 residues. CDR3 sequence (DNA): TGTGCCAGAAGCTTAGAACAGGCCGGGGGTGGCTTGAACACTGAAGCTTTCTTT. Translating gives CARSLEQAGGGLNTEAFF.

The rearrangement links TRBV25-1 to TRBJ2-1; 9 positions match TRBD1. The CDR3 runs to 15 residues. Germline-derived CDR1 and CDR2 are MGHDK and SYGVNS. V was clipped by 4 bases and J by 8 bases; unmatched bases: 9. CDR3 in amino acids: CASSALRQGGHEQFF. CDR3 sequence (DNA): TGTGCCAGCAGTGCACTACGACAGGGGGGACATGAGCAGTTCTTC. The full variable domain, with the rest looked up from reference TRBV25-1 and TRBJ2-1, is EADIYQTPRYLVIGTGKKITLECSQTMGHDKMYWYQQDPGMELHLIHYSYGVNSTEKGDLSSESTVSRIRTEHFPLTLESARPSHTSQYLCASSALRQGGHEQFFGPGTRLTVL.

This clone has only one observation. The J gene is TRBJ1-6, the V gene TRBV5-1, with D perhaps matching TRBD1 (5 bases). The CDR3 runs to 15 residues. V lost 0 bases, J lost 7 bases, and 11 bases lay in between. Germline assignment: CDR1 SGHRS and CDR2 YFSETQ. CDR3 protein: CASSLERDRNSPLHF. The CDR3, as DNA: TGCGCCAGCAGCTTGGAACGAGACAGAAATTCACCCCTCCACTTT.

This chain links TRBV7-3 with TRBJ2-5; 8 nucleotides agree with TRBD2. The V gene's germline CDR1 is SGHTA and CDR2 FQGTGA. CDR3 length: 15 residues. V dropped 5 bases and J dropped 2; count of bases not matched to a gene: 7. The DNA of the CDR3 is TGTGCCAGCAGCCCCCAGGGCGGGGGGCAAGAGACCCAGTACTTC. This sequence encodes CASSPQGGGQETQYF.

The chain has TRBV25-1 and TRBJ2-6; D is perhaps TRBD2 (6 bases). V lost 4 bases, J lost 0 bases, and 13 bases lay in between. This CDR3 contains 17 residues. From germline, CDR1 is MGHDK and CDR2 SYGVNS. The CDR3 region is CASSVLSGFSGANVLTF. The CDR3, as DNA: TGTGCCAGCAGTGTTCTCAGCGGGTTCTCTGGGGCCAACGTCCTGACTTTC.

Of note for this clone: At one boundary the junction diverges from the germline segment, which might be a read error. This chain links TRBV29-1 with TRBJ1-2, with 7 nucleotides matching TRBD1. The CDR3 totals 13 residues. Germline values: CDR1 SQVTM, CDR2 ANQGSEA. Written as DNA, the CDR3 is TGCAGCGTTCAAGAGACAGGGAGATATGGCTACACCTTC. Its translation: CSVQETGRYGYTF. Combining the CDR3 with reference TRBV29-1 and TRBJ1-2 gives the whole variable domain SAVISQKPSRDICQRGTSLTIQCQVDSQVTMMFWYRQQPGQSLTLIATANQGSEATYESGFVIDKFPISRPNLTFSTLTVSNMSPEDSSIYLCSVQETGRYGYTFGSGTRLTVV.

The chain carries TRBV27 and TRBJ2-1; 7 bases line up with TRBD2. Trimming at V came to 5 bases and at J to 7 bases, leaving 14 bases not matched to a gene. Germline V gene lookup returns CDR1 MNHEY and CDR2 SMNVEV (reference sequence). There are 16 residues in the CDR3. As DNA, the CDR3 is TGTGCCAGCAGTGACGGGCGGGGGTGGGCGTCGAATGAGCAGTTCTTC. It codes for CASSDGRGWASNEQFF.